One and the same sample provided the 5 T cell receptor beta chains below, sequenced in a study of shared clonotypes between healthy human individuals. Repertoires were generated with immunoSEQ multiplex PCR, while TCRdb's copy carries only in-frame clones and drops some. Found here are 600,000 or so clones, about 98% of them singletons; the top ten hold 0.3%. CD45RO-negative, CCR7-positively selected cells formed the naive CD8 fraction, excluding terminally differentiated effector memory CD45RA+ cells. Sequencing was done on a sample of naive CD8+ T cells sorted from blood. The receptor set was obtained from a man younger than 45 in good health.

V and J are TRBV13 and TRBJ1-1; TRBD1 is a possible D gene (6 bases). The CDR3 covers 15 residues. Per the germline V gene, CDR1 is PRHDT and CDR2 is FYEKMQ (reference sequence). Trimming pared 2 bases from V and 3 bases from J, leaving 13 bases between. Here the CDR3 reads CASSLRGTGDTEAFF. As DNA, the CDR3 is TGTGCCAGCAGCTTAAGGGGGACTGGGGACACTGAAGCTTTCTTT.

The chain links TRBV2 to TRBJ2-1, with TRBD1 as a possible D gene (6 bases). The CDR3 consists of 17 residues. Germline values: CDR1 SNHLY, CDR2 FYNNEI. V was clipped by 1 base and J by 0 bases, with 13 bases between them. In nucleotides, the CDR3 is TGTGCCAGCAGTGAAGGGACAGCCCTGAGCTCCTACAATGAGCAGTTCTTC. Its translation is CASSEGTALSSYNEQFF. The full variable domain, its missing parts supplied by reference TRBV2 and TRBJ2-1, is EPEVTQTPSHQVTQMGQEVILRCVPISNHLYFYWYRQILGQKVEFLVSFYNNEISEKSEIFDDQFSVERPDGSNFTLKIRSTKLEDSAMYFCASSEGTALSSYNEQFFGPGTRLTVL.

The chain couples TRBV7-9 to TRBJ1-3; D might be TRBD1 (6 bases). Germline V gene lookup returns CDR1 SEHNR and CDR2 FQNEAQ (reference sequence). The CDR3 sequence is 19 residues long. Trimming stripped 5 bases from V and 0 bases from J, with 23 bases between. CDR3 coding DNA: TGTGCCAGCAGCCCCCAACGTTTCGATGAGGACAGCTCTGGAAACACCATATATTTT. Protein product: CASSPQRFDEDSSGNTIYF.

Notes on this clone: This CDR3 is also generated by other DNA sequences in the sample. The chain is built from TRBV27 and TRBJ1-5; 7 bases fit TRBD1. CDR3 length: 14 residues. V lost 0 bases, J lost 6 bases, and 2 bases stayed unmatched. Germline V lookup: CDR1 MNHEY, CDR2 SMNVEV (reference sequence). The CDR3 spells CASSLSRGRQPQHF. The DNA for the CDR3 is TGTGCCAGCAGTTTATCGAGGGGGCGTCAGCCCCAGCATTTT.

The chain uses TRBV18 and TRBJ2-7; either TRBD1 or TRBD2 may supply D (6 bases each). Per the germline V gene, CDR1 is KGHSH and CDR2 is LQKENI. The CDR3 has 15 amino acids. V dropped 5 bases and J dropped 2 bases, with 16 bases sitting between them. For the CDR3, the DNA is TGTGCCAGCTCAAACCGCAAGGGGGGAACCTACGAGCAGTACTTC. Protein product: CASSNRKGGTYEQYF.